These 2 T cell receptor beta chains were sequenced from one sample in a study of blood T cell repertoires in COVID-19. Using immunoSEQ multiplex PCR, the repertoire was profiled, and TCRdb retains in-frame clones only, with some absent. Counted here are about 480,000 clones, 85% to 90% occurring once; the ten biggest clones make up 1.5% to 2%. The sequencing sample was made of PBMCs or T cells enriched from blood (not recorded which). The receptors come from a woman aged 35 to 49 who had recovered from COVID-19.

The J gene is TRBJ1-1, the V gene TRBV6-5; 7 bases are shared with TRBD1. CDR1 is MNHEY and CDR2 is SVGAGI in the germline V gene. The CDR3 extends over 13 amino acids. Trimming at V came to 10 bases and at J to 0 bases, leaving 5 bases not matched to a gene. As DNA, the CDR3 is TGTGCCACCCAGACAGGGTTGAACACTGAAGCTTTCTTT. It codes for CATQTGLNTEAFF.

The V gene is TRBV30, the J gene TRBJ2-7; tentatively, D is TRBD1 (5 bases). The CDR3 totals 11 residues. CDR1 and CDR2 from the germline V gene are GTSNPN and SVGIG (reference sequence). Trimming removed 5 bases from V and 3 bases from J, with 8 bases in between. The CDR3 is CAWDSYYEQYF. The CDR3 DNA reads TGTGCCTGGGACAGCTACTACGAGCAGTACTTC.